This T cell receptor beta chain stems from a study of cytomegalovirus exposure and HLA in healthy donors. Overall study context: Samples from HLA-typed donors yielded around 79 million unique TCRs in an early data release.

The CDR3 extends over 13 amino acids. Trimming at V came to 11 bases and at J to 5 bases, leaving 10 bases not matched to a gene. The germline gives CDR1 SGHAT, CDR2 FQNNGV. Amplification used 60 Vbeta primers and 13 Jbeta primers. Repertoires were generated with immunoSEQ multiplex PCR, while TCRdb's copy carries only in-frame clones and drops some. The sample lists 150,000 to 200,000 clones; roughly 8.7% were seen once. Nominally healthy donors provided the samples, though records likely missed some immune exposures. Regarding this clone: The antigen is unknown.

Study-wide points: Listed as cytomegalovirus-associated were approximately 160 TCR beta chains. In most subjects, TCR beta sequences reportedly gave accurate predictions of HLA-A and HLA-B alleles.

Sample: PBMCs. This chain joins TRBV11-2 and TRBJ2-5; 8 bases match TRBD2. The receptor was derived from a woman younger than 45 in good health and CMV-seropositive. For the CDR3, the DNA is TGTGCCGAAAACGGGGGGGTAGGGGAGACCCAGTACTTC. It translates to CAENGGVGETQYF.